The T cell receptor (beta chain) under discussion was sequenced for a study of T cells in Graves' hyperthyroidism and ophthalmopathy. Turning to the study itself: Staff took peripheral blood when the initial diagnosis was made, before any treatment began. Findings of the study overall: Separating ophthalmopathy from stable hyperthyroidism was achieved by a 13 V-J model. Most thyroid clonotypes expanded above 0.001 appeared in blood too.

Trimming shortened V by 6 bases and J by 5 bases, and 16 bases separated the two germline ends. Germline assignment: CDR1 ENHRY and CDR2 SYGVKD. The CDR3 is 14 residues long. Researchers took RNA transcripts and amplified the TCR beta CDR3 regions from them. First-round RT-PCR with HTBI primers amplified the TCR CDR3 region. TCRdb re-called the multiplex PCR reads through MiXCR, storing one row per CDR3 protein. Among hundreds of thousands of distinct CDR3 sequences listed, over 35% were seen once. Points on this clonotype: The antigen is not known.

Sequencing used blood. The sequence derives from a woman aged 40 to 49 with Graves' hyperthyroidism. The V gene is TRBV10-3, the J gene TRBJ2-5; tentative D call: TRBD1 (6 bases). As DNA, the CDR3 is TGTGCCATCAGAGGGGGACCTCGAGGGGAGACCCAGTACTTC. Translated, it gives CAIRGGPRGETQYF.